The T cell receptor (beta chain) under discussion was sequenced for a study of early T cells in non-severe SARS-CoV-2 infection. Study as a whole: Unsorted whole-blood RNA was sequenced in bulk, leaving chains unpaired.

Individual cDNA molecules were tagged with unique molecular identifiers, the study reported. TCRdb ran MiXCR on the 5' RACE reads and lists one entry per CDR3 protein. This table holds around 60,000 distinct CDR3 sequences, around 19% found once. CDR1 is SGHAT and CDR2 is FQNNGV in the germline V gene. There are 13 residues in the CDR3. With 5 bases removed from V and 0 bases from J, the gap between germline ends came to 8 bases. Findings and limits, study-wide: Private and CD4 specificities were missed by VDJdb matching, which favored anti-spike CD8 responses.

With respect to this clonotype: Its antigen is currently unknown.

Sample: whole blood, taken at baseline. The source is an adult who was a healthcare worker with PCR-confirmed SARS-CoV-2 infection or an uninfected control (not recorded which). The gene calls are TRBV11-2 and TRBJ2-7; D is undetermined. This CDR3 is CASSISISYEQYF. CDR3 bases: TGTGCCAGCAGCATTAGTATCTCCTACGAGCAGTACTTC.